The rows below give T cell receptor beta chains drawn from one sample of a study of glioma-infiltrating T cells. TCRdb reprocessed the multiplex PCR reads via MiXCR and lists one record per CDR3 protein. The sample records approximately 110,000 distinct CDR3 sequences, around a quarter being singletons. Sequences were obtained from glioma tissue, nonneoplastic brain tissue, or PBMCs (not recorded which). The receptors come from a human donor with low-grade glioma or glioblastoma, undergoing nonglioma brain surgery, or in good health (not recorded which). The CDR3 runs from the conserved cysteine through the conserved F or W. The D gene is left open where the match is weak. Size values are once, few and many counts, or a class for expanded clones, and some rows have none.

>TRBJ2-1|TRBD1|.|TRBV6-5
CASSFWDRDALYEQFF
TGTGCCAGCAGTTTCTGGGACAGGGACGCCCTCTATGAGCAGTTCTTC
>TRBJ2-5|.|many|TRBV3-1
CASSQMTQYF
TGTGCCAGCAGCCAAATGACCCAGTACTTC
>TRBJ1-5|.|many|TRBV19
CASSIGPNQPQHF
TGTGCCAGTAGTATAGGTCCCAATCAGCCCCAGCATTTT
>TRBJ2-7|TRBD2|many|TRBV7-2
CASSLVSIAGDEQYF
TGTGCCAGCAGCTTAGTTAGTATAGCGGGAGACGAGCAGTACTTC
>TRBJ1-3|TRBD1|many|TRBV15
CATSRAGDRGNTIYF
TGTGCCACCAGCAGAGCCGGGGACAGGGGAAACACCATATATTTT
>TRBJ2-7|TRBD1|few|TRBV19
CASSPGTGGRYEQYF
TGTGCCAGTAGTCCTGGGACAGGGGGCAGGTACGAGCAGTACTTC
>TRBJ1-2|.|many|TRBV19
CASSNREDGYTF
TGTGCCAGTAGTAATCGGGAAGATGGCTACACCTTC
>TRBJ1-5|TRBD1|.|TRBV7-2
CASSAGQYSNQPQHF
TGTGCCAGCAGCGCGGGACAGTATAGCAATCAGCCCCAGCATTTT
>TRBJ1-2|.|.|TRBV4-3
CASSQIVTENYGCTF
TGCGCCAGCAGCCAAATCGTGACAGAAAACTATGGCTGCACCTTC
>TRBJ2-5|.|.|TRBV20-1
CSATTGTPKETQYF
TGCAGTGCTACCACCGGGACACCAAAAGAGACCCAGTACTTC
>TRBJ2-1|.|few|TRBV14
CASSPISAGPYNEQFF
TGTGCCAGCAGCCCTATTAGCGCTGGCCCCTACAATGAGCAGTTCTTC
>TRBJ2-1|.|many|TRBV10-1
CASSERDSSYNEQFF
TGCGCCAGCAGTGAACGGGACTCTAGCTACAATGAGCAGTTCTTC
>TRBJ2-1|TRBD2|many|TRBV29-1
CSVDLSGTSGFNEQFF
TGCAGCGTTGACTTATCTGGGACTAGCGGATTCAATGAGCAGTTCTTC
>TRBJ2-7|.|many|TRBV4-1
CASSHRLGGSYEQYF
TGCGCCAGCAGCCACCGACTCGGGGGCTCCTACGAGCAGTACTTC
>TRBJ1-5|.|many|TRBV20-1
CSASAGFNQPQHF
TGCAGTGCTAGCGCAGGGTTCAATCAGCCCCAGCATTTT
>TRBJ2-1|TRBD1|.|TRBV19
CASRPSAWTGKNEQFF
TGTGCCAGTAGACCCTCCGCTTGGACAGGAAAGAATGAGCAGTTCTTC
>TRBJ1-1|TRBD1|.|TRBV2
CASSEEGGAYTEAFF
TGTGCCAGCAGTGAAGAAGGGGGCGCATACACTGAAGCTTTCTTT
>TRBJ2-3|TRBD2|many|TRBV18
CASSPSGGTDTQYF
TGTGCCAGCTCCCCCAGCGGGGGGACCGATACGCAGTATTTT
>TRBJ2-3|TRBD2|many|TRBV7-2
CASSSGLARRSSDTQYF
TGTGCCAGCAGCTCCGGACTAGCGCGTAGATCATCAGATACGCAGTATTTT
>TRBJ2-7|TRBD2|.|TRBV20-1
CSAQPWTSGSYGQYF
TGCAGTGCTCAACCCTGGACTAGCGGTTCCTACGGGCAGTACTTC
>TRBJ1-2|.|many|TRBV7-2
CASSPNWGNGYTF
TGTGCCAGCAGCCCAAATTGGGGGAACGGCTACACCTTC
>TRBJ2-1|TRBD2|many|TRBV28
CASSPLTSGSYNEQFF
TGTGCCAGCAGTCCCCTGACTAGCGGGAGTTACAATGAGCAGTTCTTC
>TRBJ1-5|.|.|TRBV6-6
CATRDSNQPQHF
TGTGCCACCCGGGACAGCAATCAGCCCCAGCATTTT
>TRBJ2-7|.|many|TRBV28
CASSFRTYSEQYF
TGTGCCAGCAGTTTCCGTACATACTCCGAGCAGTACTTC
>TRBJ1-1|.|.|TRBV12-3/TRBV12-4
CASLLTVGVNTEAFF
TGTGCCAGCTTGTTGACCGTTGGCGTGAACACTGAAGCTTTCTTT
>TRBJ2-7|.|many|TRBV6-2/TRBV6-3
CASSRIGEQYF
TGTGCCAGCAGTAGAATAGGCGAGCAGTACTTC
>TRBJ2-7|.|.|TRBV12-3/TRBV12-4
CPSGPRFNEQYF
TGTCCCTCGGGACCGCGTTTCAACGAGCAGTACTTC
>TRBJ1-5|TRBD1|many|TRBV6-1
CASNKGTGGHQPQHF
TGTGCCAGCAACAAAGGGACAGGGGGCCATCAGCCCCAGCATTTT